The 10 T cell receptor beta chains listed next were all sequenced from one sample in a study of cytomegalovirus exposure and HLA in healthy donors. Primers: 60 Vbeta forward and 13 Jbeta reverse. Clones were read by immunoSEQ multiplex PCR, and TCRdb kept only the in-frame ones, dropping some. There are 200,000 to 250,000 clones in the sample; over 65% occur only once, and 0.55% to 0.75% lies in the top ten. Material for sequencing was PBMCs. The receptors here all came from a man aged 18-30 years in good health and CMV-seronegative.

This clone was detected once. The V and J genes are TRBV7-6 and TRBJ2-7, with 7 bases matching TRBD1. This CDR3 has 15 amino acids. V shed 1 base, J shed 2 bases, and the junction held 5 bases outside the gene matches. In germline, CDR1 is SGHVS, CDR2 FNYEAQ. In DNA, the CDR3 is TGTGCCAGCAGCTTAGGGGCAGGGGGACCCTACGAGCAGTACTTC. Its translation: CASSLGAGGPYEQYF.

The V call is TRBV23-1, the J call TRBJ2-7; the D gene is possibly TRBD2 (5 bases). TRBV23-1 is labeled an ORF, and its function is uncertain. V was pared by 1 base and J by 1 base, with 14 bases between. The length of the CDR3 is 16 residues. CDR3 sequence (DNA): TGCGCCAGCAGTCAATTAGGGTCCACGGGGTCCTACGAGCAGTACTTC. This sequence encodes CASSQLGSTGSYEQYF.

This chain links TRBV28 with TRBJ1-2; 9 bases map to TRBD1. V was clipped by 6 bases and J by 4 bases; unmatched bases: 6. The CDR3 sequence is 14 residues long. Germline V lookup: CDR1 MDHEN, CDR2 SYDVKM. Here the CDR3 DNA reads TGTGCCAGCAGACCGGGACAGGGATCCTATGGCTACACCTTC. Translation: CASRPGQGSYGYTF.

V gene TRBV5-4 combines with J gene TRBJ1-5; D gene unclear. The CDR3 contains 14 residues. Trimming removed 6 bases from V and 3 bases from J, with 13 bases in between. CDR1 SGHNT and CDR2 YYREEE come from the germline V gene (reference sequence). Here the CDR3 reads CASIHSGVNQPQHF. The CDR3 DNA sequence: TGTGCCAGCATCCATTCCGGGGTCAATCAGCCCCAGCATTTT.

The sample holds one count of this clone. CDR3 nucleotide sequence: TGTGCCAGCGGCCCAGGCGGGGGGCGGGATACGCAGTATTTT. Translating gives CASGPGGGRDTQYF. The rearrangement uses TRBV5-4 and TRBJ2-3; the match to TRBD2 covers 8 bases. Trimming removed 7 bases from V and 6 bases from J; junction bases left unmatched: 10. Germline V gene lookup returns CDR1 SGHNT and CDR2 YYREEE (reference sequence). There are 14 residues in the CDR3.

For the CDR3, the DNA is TGTGCCAGCAGCTTGTCCGGGTTTCAGCCCCAGCATTTT. Translated, it gives CASSLSGFQPQHF. This chain uses TRBV5-8 with TRBJ1-5; unclear D gene. Between the trimmed V and J ends, which lost 1 base and 6 bases, there was a span of 8 bases. The CDR3 runs to 13 residues. Germline V lookup: CDR1 SGHTS, CDR2 YDEGEE.

The chain links TRBV4-2 to TRBJ2-4; maybe TRBD2 (6 bases). This CDR3 is 19 amino acids long. V was cut by 4 bases and J by 1 base, with 23 bases left in between. CDR1 is LGHNA, CDR2 YNFKEQ, per germline. CDR3 coding DNA: TGTGCCAGCAGCCTACTGAGGGGCGGGGAAAAGGGGGCCAAAAACATTCAGTACTTC. Its translation: CASSLLRGGEKGAKNIQYF.

The rearrangement joins TRBV5-4 to TRBJ1-1; weak D call: TRBD1 (6 bases). The CDR3 has 15 amino acids. V was pared by 4 bases and J by 0 bases, with 13 bases between. The germline V gene has CDR1 SGHNT and CDR2 YYREEE (reference sequence). The CDR3, as DNA: TGTGCCAGCAGCCCGCAGGGGTTTATGAACACTGAAGCTTTCTTT. As protein: CASSPQGFMNTEAFF.

This sequence joins TRBV7-9 and TRBJ2-1; TRBD2 is a possible D gene (5 bases). The V gene lost 1 base and the J gene lost 8 bases, with 6 bases spanning the gap. The CDR3 is made up of 12 amino acids. CDR1 SEHNR and CDR2 FQNEAQ come from the germline V gene (reference sequence). The CDR3 bases are TGTGCCAGCAGCTTAGGGGGAGATGAGCAGTTCTTC. Residues: CASSLGGDEQFF.

The J gene is TRBJ2-7, the V gene TRBV28, with D tentatively TRBD2 (5 bases). V was clipped by 5 bases and J by 5 bases, with 13 bases between them. Looked up from germline, CDR1 is MDHEN and CDR2 is SYDVKM. The CDR3 contains 13 residues. In DNA, the CDR3 is TGTGCCAGCAGTCCCAGTTACGGGGACGAGCAGTACTTC. Translated, it gives CASSPSYGDEQYF.